Included here is one T cell receptor beta chain sequence, with context. Its antigen is unknown. These data originate in a study of T cells in localized non-small cell lung cancer. General observations from the study: Longer overall survival was associated with a higher density of T cells in the blood. Detection in adjacent lung was observed for a median 57 of the top 100 tumor clones.

This CDR3 comprises 16 residues. The V gene's germline CDR1 is SNHLY and CDR2 FYNNEI. Deletions cut 7 bases from V and 4 bases from J, with 23 bases between. Assay: immunoSEQ multiplex PCR; the TCRdb copy retains only in-frame clones and omits some. The table shows tens of thousands of clones, with approximately 80% occurring only once. The receptor comes from a male donor aged 60 or older with stage II squamous cell lung carcinoma. This material consisted of peripheral blood, taken before any cancer treatment. This chain links TRBV2 with TRBJ2-7; maybe TRBD1 (5 bases). CDR3 coding DNA: TGTGCCAGCAAGATGGGTACCTCGGCAGGGATTTACGAGCAGTACTTC. This sequence encodes CASKMGTSAGIYEQYF.